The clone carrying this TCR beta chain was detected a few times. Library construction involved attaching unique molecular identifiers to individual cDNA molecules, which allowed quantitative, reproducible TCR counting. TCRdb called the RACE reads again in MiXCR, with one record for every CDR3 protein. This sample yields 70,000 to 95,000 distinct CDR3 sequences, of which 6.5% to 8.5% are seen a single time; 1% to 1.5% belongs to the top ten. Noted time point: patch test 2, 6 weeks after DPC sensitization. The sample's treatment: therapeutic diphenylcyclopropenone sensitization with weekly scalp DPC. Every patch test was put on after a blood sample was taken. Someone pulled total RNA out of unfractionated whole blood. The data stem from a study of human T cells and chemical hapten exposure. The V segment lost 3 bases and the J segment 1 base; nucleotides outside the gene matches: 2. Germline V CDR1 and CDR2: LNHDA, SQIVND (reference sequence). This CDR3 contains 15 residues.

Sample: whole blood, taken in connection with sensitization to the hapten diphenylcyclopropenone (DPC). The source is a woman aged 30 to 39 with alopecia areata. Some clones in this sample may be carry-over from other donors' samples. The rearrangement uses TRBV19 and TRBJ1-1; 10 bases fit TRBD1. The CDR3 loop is CASSIRDRGNTEAFF. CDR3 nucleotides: TGTGCCAGTAGTATCCGGGACAGGGGGAACACTGAAGCTTTCTTT.